These 4 T cell receptor beta chains share one sample of origin, sequenced in a study of OX40 agonist ivuxolimab in advanced cancers. TCRdb keeps only in-frame clones here, not all; method: immunoSEQ multiplex PCR. This table has about 67,000 clones, about nine tenths appearing once. Sequenced material: CD4+ or CD8+ T cells sorted from blood, taken in a trial of the OX40 agonist ivuxolimab. The source of these receptors is an adult with an advanced solid tumor such as melanoma, head and neck, liver or kidney cancer.

V usage is TRBV19 and J usage is TRBJ1-3; D gene uncertain. CDR3 length: 14 amino acids. In germline, CDR1 is LNHDA, CDR2 SQIVND (reference sequence). V lost 4 bases, J lost 2 bases, and 9 bases lay in between. The CDR3 here is CASSTGTAGNTIYF. CDR3 in DNA: TGTGCCAGTAGTACCGGAACAGCTGGAAACACCATATATTTT.

The CDR3 DNA reads TGTGCCAGCAGCTTACGACAGGGGGGAAACATTCAGTACTTC. Translation gives CASSLRQGGNIQYF. This chain uses TRBV5-4 with TRBJ2-4, with 9 bases lining up with TRBD1. Germline trimming cut 2 bases from V and 6 bases from J; bases unmatched to any gene: 3. There are 14 residues in the CDR3. Germline CDR1 and CDR2: SGHNT and YYREEE (reference sequence).

V and J are TRBV6-6 and TRBJ2-5; possible D gene TRBD1, 6 bases. Deletions cut 0 bases from V and 6 bases from J, with 14 bases between. The CDR3 covers 15 residues. The V gene's germline CDR1 is MNHNY and CDR2 SVGAGI (reference sequence). The CDR3 region has the DNA TGTGCCAGCAGTTACTCGAAAGCCAGGGGTCAGACCCAGTACTTC. Translated: CASSYSKARGQTQYF.

The CDR3 protein is CASSFPKSWVAHTGELFF. For the CDR3, the DNA is TGTGCCAGCAGTTTCCCTAAGTCGTGGGTAGCGCACACCGGGGAGCTGTTTTTT. The chain joins TRBV27 to TRBJ2-2; maybe TRBD2 (5 bases). The CDR3 runs 18 residues. Trimming shortened V by 3 bases and J by 3 bases, and 20 bases separated the two germline ends. CDR1 MNHEY and CDR2 SMNVEV come from the germline V gene (reference sequence).